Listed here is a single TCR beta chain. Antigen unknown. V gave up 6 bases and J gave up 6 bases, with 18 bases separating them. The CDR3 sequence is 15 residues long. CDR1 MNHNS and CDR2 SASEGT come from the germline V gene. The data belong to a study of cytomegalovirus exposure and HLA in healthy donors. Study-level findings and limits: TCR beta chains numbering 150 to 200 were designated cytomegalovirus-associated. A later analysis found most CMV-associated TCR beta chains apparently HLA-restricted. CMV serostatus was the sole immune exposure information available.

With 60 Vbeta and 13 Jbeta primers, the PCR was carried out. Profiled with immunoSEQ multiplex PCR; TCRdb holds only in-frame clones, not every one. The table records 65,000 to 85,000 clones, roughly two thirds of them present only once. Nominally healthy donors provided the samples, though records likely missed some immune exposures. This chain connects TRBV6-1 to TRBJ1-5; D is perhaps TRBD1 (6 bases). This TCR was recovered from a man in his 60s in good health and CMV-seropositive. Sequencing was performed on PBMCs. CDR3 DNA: TGTGCCAGCAGGTTTAACGCACAGGGACCTCAGCCCCAGCATTTT. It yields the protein CASRFNAQGPQPQHF.